These 20 T cell receptor beta chains originate from one sample sequenced in a study of shared clonotypes between healthy human individuals. Measured with immunoSEQ multiplex PCR; TCRdb has only the in-frame clones, and not every one. The sample lists approximately 2.5 million clones, roughly 92% occurring once. The source material was naive CD4+ T cells sorted from blood. The subset: CD45RA+ positively selected. The receptor source for this set is a man aged 18 to 35 in good health.

This clone has a single count. The rearrangement links TRBV14 to TRBJ2-5, with D possibly TRBD1 on 6 matching bases. The CDR3 runs to 15 residues. From germline, CDR1 is SGHDN and CDR2 FVKESK. Trimming left V 1 base short and J 5 bases short, with 14 bases between. CDR3 amino acids: CASSQVNGQGETQYF. CDR3 in DNA: TGTGCCAGCAGCCAAGTTAACGGCCAGGGGGAGACCCAGTACTTC. The complete variable domain, with remaining parts taken from reference TRBV14 and TRBJ2-5, reads EAGVTQFPSHSVIEKGQTVTLRCDPISGHDNLYWYRRVMGKEIKFLLHFVKESKQDESGMPNNRFLAERTGGTYSTLKVQPAELEDSGVYFCASSQVNGQGETQYFGPGTRLLVL.

V and J are TRBV28 and TRBJ1-2; a possible D gene is TRBD1 (5 bases). Trimming took off 5 bases at V and 4 bases at J, with 11 bases between the two ends. The length of the CDR3 is 13 residues. Germline V gene data show CDR1 as MDHEN and CDR2 as SYDVKM. The CDR3 loop is CASSVDSGYGYTF. The CDR3 region has the DNA TGTGCCAGCAGTGTCGACAGCGGCTATGGCTACACCTTC.

The CDR3 nucleotides are TGTGCCAGCAGCTTGACAGTGAAGAATTCACCCCTCCACTTT. This sequence encodes CASSLTVKNSPLHF. The rearrangement links TRBV7-8 to TRBJ1-6; D is possibly TRBD1 (5 bases). The CDR3 totals 14 residues. Trimming cost V 3 bases and J 7 bases, with 10 bases left between them. Per the germline V gene, CDR1 is SGHVS and CDR2 is FQNEAQ.

The genes are TRBV4-1 and TRBJ1-5; 7 bases align to TRBD1. The CDR3 is made up of 19 amino acids. Germline assignment: CDR1 MGHRA and CDR2 YSYEKL. The J segment lost 3 bases and the V segment lost 4 bases, leaving 18 bases of the junction unmatched. The CDR3 loop reads CASSRDLNSQGSFNQPQHF. As DNA, the CDR3 is TGCGCCAGCAGCCGAGATCTTAATTCACAGGGGTCCTTCAATCAGCCCCAGCATTTT.

The CDR3 bases are TGTGCCAGCAGCTTGGGTACATCGAACACTGAAGCTTTCTTT. Translated: CASSLGTSNTEAFF. The J gene is TRBJ1-1, the V gene TRBV5-4, with D uncertain. CDR3 size: 14 residues. Looked up from germline, CDR1 is SGHNT and CDR2 is YYREEE (reference sequence). Deletions cut 0 bases from V and 1 base from J, with 7 bases between.

This chain connects TRBV15 to TRBJ1-1; D unclear. Germline assignment: CDR1 LNHNV and CDR2 YYDKDF (reference sequence). CDR3 size: 13 residues. Deletions cut 0 bases from V and 7 bases from J, with 9 bases between. CDR3 in DNA: TGTGCCACCAGCAGAGATTTGTCCTATGAAGCTTTCTTT. This encodes CATSRDLSYEAFF.

V usage is TRBV10-3 and J usage is TRBJ2-5; D unclear. V was pared by 3 bases and J by 5 bases, with 25 bases between. Germline CDR1 and CDR2: ENHRY and SYGVKD. This CDR3 is built from 18 residues. The CDR3 spells CAISEGLVARRSQETQYF. For the CDR3, the DNA is TGTGCCATCAGTGAAGGCTTGGTTGCGCGGCGGAGTCAGGAGACCCAGTACTTC.

The rearrangement joins TRBV7-2 to TRBJ2-3; D possibly uses TRBD1 or TRBD2 (5 bases each). Looked up from germline, CDR1 is SGHTA and CDR2 is FQGNSA. This CDR3 comprises 17 residues. V lost 1 base and J 1 base, leaving 15 bases between the germline ends. The CDR3 DNA follows: TGTGCCAGCAGCTTAGTCCCCGGGGCAGGAGGCACAGATACGCAGTATTTT. Protein: CASSLVPGAGGTDTQYF.

The chain carries TRBV5-4 and TRBJ1-4; the match to TRBD1 covers 9 bases. Germline CDR1 and CDR2: SGHNT and YYREEE (reference sequence). V lost 4 bases, J lost 3 bases, and 4 bases stayed unmatched. The CDR3 consists of 15 residues. The CDR3, as DNA: TGTGCCAGCAGCAACCGGGACAGGGCTAATGAAAAACTGTTTTTT. Protein product: CASSNRDRANEKLFF.

With regard to this clone: This same CDR3 is encoded by further DNA sequences in the sample. The gene calls are TRBV29-1 and TRBJ1-2, with no clear D. This CDR3 spans 12 amino acids. Germline V lookup: CDR1 SQVTM, CDR2 ANQGSEA. The ends were cut back, 4 bases at V and 0 bases at J, with 6 bases in the middle. CDR3 residues: CSVGTANYGYTF. The CDR3 coding sequence is TGCAGCGTTGGGACGGCTAACTATGGCTACACCTTC.

The chain combines TRBV25-1 with TRBJ1-4; D is undetermined. V lost 0 bases to trimming and J lost 5 bases, with 16 bases between them. The CDR3 runs to 17 residues. The germline CDR1 and CDR2 sequences are MGHDK and SYGVNS. For the CDR3, the DNA is TGTGCCAGCAGTGAATATGATTTGGACTTATGGAATGAAAAACTGTTTTTT. It codes for CASSEYDLDLWNEKLFF.

The chain carries TRBV5-1 and TRBJ1-6; 9 bases fit TRBD1. V was clipped by 3 bases and J by 9 bases; unmatched bases: 7. The germline gives CDR1 SGHRS, CDR2 YFSETQ. This CDR3 contains 15 residues. CDR3 coding DNA: TGCGCCAGCAGCTCGGGACAGGGAAACAGTTCACCCCTCCACTTT. This sequence encodes CASSSGQGNSSPLHF.

This clone is a singleton in its sample. This sequence joins TRBV23-1 and TRBJ1-5, with D perhaps TRBD1 (6 bases). TRBV23-1 has ORF status, its function being uncertain. Trimming removed 5 bases at V and 0 bases at J, with 23 bases between. The CDR3 covers 19 residues. In DNA form, the CDR3 reads TGCGCCAGCAGTGCCCGACCCCGAAAAGGGGGTTATAGCAATCAGCCCCAGCATTTT. Amino acid sequence: CASSARPRKGGYSNQPQHF.

The chain joins TRBV6-1 to TRBJ1-1; tentatively, D is TRBD1 (5 bases). Between the trimmed V and J ends, which lost 5 bases and 4 bases, there was a span of 17 bases. The CDR3 consists of 15 residues. Germline CDR1 and CDR2: MNHNS and SASEGT. Here the CDR3 reads CASSPDRPRGTEAFF. The CDR3 DNA reads as TGTGCCAGCAGTCCCGACAGACCGAGGGGCACTGAAGCTTTCTTT.

This chain connects TRBV6-5 to TRBJ2-7; tentative D call: TRBD2 (5 bases). CDR1 and CDR2 (germline): MNHEY, SVGAGI. Trimming removed 6 bases at V and 0 bases at J, with 12 bases between. The CDR3 covers 14 residues. Here the CDR3 DNA reads TGTGCCAGCAGCCGACACGGGAACTCCTACGAGCAGTACTTC. Amino acid sequence: CASSRHGNSYEQYF.

This chain links TRBV18 with TRBJ2-7; D is perhaps TRBD2 (6 bases). This CDR3 spans 15 amino acids. V gave up 6 bases and J gave up 5 bases, with 20 bases separating them. From germline, CDR1 is KGHSH and CDR2 LQKENI. The CDR3 nucleotides are TGTGCCAGCTCCCCCGTCGGCAGCGGAGGGGACGAGCAGTACTTC. Protein sequence: CASSPVGSGGDEQYF.

This chain joins TRBV10-3 and TRBJ1-5; 7 bases agree with TRBD1. The CDR3 extends over 13 amino acids. V gave up 4 bases and J gave up 9 bases; unmatched junction bases: 6. CDR1 ENHRY and CDR2 SYGVKD come from the germline V gene. The CDR3 protein is CAISGQGGPPQHF. In DNA form, the CDR3 reads TGTGCCATCAGTGGACAGGGAGGCCCGCCCCAGCATTTT.

The chain is built from TRBV7-2 and TRBJ2-1; no clear D. CDR1 is SGHTA, CDR2 FQGNSA, per germline. The CDR3 loop spans 13 amino acids. V was trimmed by 4 bases and J by 3 bases, leaving 7 bases between them. CDR3 nucleotide sequence: TGTGCCAGCAGCTCCAGTCTCTACAATGAGCAGTTCTTC. The encoded protein is CASSSSLYNEQFF.

V usage is TRBV7-3 and J usage is TRBJ2-3; D not certain. Germline-derived CDR1 and CDR2 are SGHTA and FQGTGA. The V and J ends lost 5 bases and 2 bases respectively, with 14 bases between them. This CDR3 region has 15 residues. CDR3 loop: CASSPVGPNTDTQYF. The CDR3 DNA is TGTGCCAGCAGCCCCGTAGGGCCGAACACAGATACGCAGTATTTT.

This clone was observed once. The chain links TRBV10-2 to TRBJ2-3, with 12 bases matching TRBD2. J was trimmed by 3 bases and V by 8 bases; bases with no gene match: 12. This CDR3 spans 17 amino acids. CDR1 WSHSY and CDR2 SAAADI come from the germline V gene. The CDR3 sequence is CASRGGSSGRGTDTQYF. Written as DNA, the CDR3 is TGCGCCAGCCGAGGGGGGTCTAGCGGGAGGGGTACAGATACGCAGTATTTT.